At least ten counts were recorded for the clone carrying this T cell receptor (beta chain). Its antigen is unknown. The sample comes from a study of identical twins. CDR3 size: 15 residues. Germline CDR1 is MNHNS and CDR2 is SASEGT. The junction had 6 bases not matched to a gene; V was cut back by 4 bases and J by 0 bases. In TCRdb, the 5' RACE reads were re-called with MiXCR into one record per CDR3 protein. The sample lists under 800,000 distinct CDR3 sequences; 21% were seen once. General study findings and limits: Because invariant MAIT and iNKT cells could be present, zero-insertion analyses could be partly confounded.

The same specimen was also included in a second study, on T cells expressing NK-cell markers. That report adds: All TCR beta repertoires analysed originated from sorted CD3+CD56+NKG2C+, CD3+CD56+NKG2C- and CD3+CD56-NKG2C+ T cells. Within several experiments, an anti-gamma-delta TCR antibody kept the sorting limited to alpha-beta TCR T cells. Unclear, still, was the HCMV specificity of the expanded NKG2C+ T cell clones.

V gene TRBV6-1 combines with J gene TRBJ2-7, with 7 bases fitting TRBD1. The sample taken for sequencing was PBMCs. This TCR derives from a young woman in good health. Here the CDR3 DNA reads TGTGCCAGCAGTGTGGGACAGACCGGCTCCTACGAGCAGTACTTC. Translating gives CASSVGQTGSYEQYF.